Included here is one T cell receptor beta chain sequence, with context. This entry is derived from a study of OX40 agonist ivuxolimab in advanced cancers. Excluded were patients having autoimmune disease history or systemic immunosuppression. Method: immunoSEQ multiplex PCR; TCRdb's copy keeps in-frame clones and lacks some. Of about 25,000 clones in the sample, approximately 86% are singletons; the top ten hold 40% to 55%. CDR1 and CDR2 (germline): SGHDT, YYEEEE. V lost 2 bases, J lost 0 bases, and 11 bases lay in between. The CDR3 contains 15 residues. This material consisted of CD4+ or CD8+ T cells sorted from blood, taken in a trial of the OX40 agonist ivuxolimab. This chain links TRBV5-6 with TRBJ1-1; D not resolved. The TCR originated in an adult with an advanced solid tumor such as melanoma, head and neck, liver or kidney cancer. CDR3 nucleotide sequence: TGTGCCAGCAGCTTAGTGATGGGGTTGAACACTGAAGCTTTCTTT. It translates to CASSLVMGLNTEAFF.